This T cell receptor beta chain was sequenced for a study of breast tumors, draining lymph nodes, adjacent tissues. The table lists this clonotype with many counts. Per the germline V gene, CDR1 is SGHRS and CDR2 is YFSETQ. CDR3 length equals 16 residues. V was pared by 1 base and J by 0 bases, with 11 bases between. In TCRdb, the multiplex PCR reads were re-called with MiXCR into one record per CDR3 protein. The sample includes tens of thousands of distinct CDR3 sequences, roughly 23% of them seen just once. The V gene is TRBV5-1, the J gene TRBJ2-1; D possibly matches TRBD1 or TRBD2 (5 bases each). The material sequenced was breast tumor tissue. The TCR was taken from a female donor with breast cancer. Some clones in this sample may be carry-over from other donors' samples. As DNA, the CDR3 is TGCGCCAGCAGCTTGAGAATTGGGGGCTCCTACAATGAGCAGTTCTTC. It is translated as CASSLRIGGSYNEQFF.